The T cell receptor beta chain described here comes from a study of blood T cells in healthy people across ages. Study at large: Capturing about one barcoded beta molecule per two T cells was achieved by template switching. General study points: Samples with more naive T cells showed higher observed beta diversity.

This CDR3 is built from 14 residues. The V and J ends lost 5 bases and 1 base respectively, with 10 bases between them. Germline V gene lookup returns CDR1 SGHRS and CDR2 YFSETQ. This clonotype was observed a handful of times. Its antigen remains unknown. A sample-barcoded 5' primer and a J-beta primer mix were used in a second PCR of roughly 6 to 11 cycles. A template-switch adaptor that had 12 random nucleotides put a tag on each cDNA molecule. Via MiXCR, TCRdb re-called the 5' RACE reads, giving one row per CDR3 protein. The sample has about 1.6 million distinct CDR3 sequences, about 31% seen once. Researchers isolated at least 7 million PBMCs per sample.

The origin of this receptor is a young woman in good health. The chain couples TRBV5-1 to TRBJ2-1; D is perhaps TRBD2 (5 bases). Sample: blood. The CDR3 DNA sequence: TGCGCCAGCAGGCTCGGACTTTCCTACAATGAGCAGTTCTTC. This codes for CASRLGLSYNEQFF. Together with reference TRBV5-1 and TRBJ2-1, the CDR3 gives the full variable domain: KAGVTQTPRYLIKTRGQQVTLSCSPISGHRSVSWYQQTPGQGLQFLFEYFSETQRNKGNFPGRFSGRQFSNSRSEMNVSTLELGDSALYLCASRLGLSYNEQFFGPGTRLTVL.